The subject of this entry is one T cell receptor (beta chain). Its target is unknown. This entry comes from a study of T cell responses to AZD1222 COVID-19 vaccine. The CDR3 spans 15 residues. CDR1 and CDR2 (germline): SGHTA, FQGNSA. The V gene end was trimmed by 5 bases and the J gene end by 7 bases; junction bases not matched to a gene: 11. Study-level results: Receipt of two AZD1222 doses was followed by a rise in Spike-specific TCR breadth and depth. Of the AZD1222 recipients, only six or seven were seropositive at baseline. Regions 160-218 and 743-854 dominated among vaccine-associated CD4 TCRs spanning spike. The donor cohort was predominantly white British with a female majority, and clonal diversity may have been underestimated.

Clones were read by immunoSEQ multiplex PCR, and TCRdb kept only the in-frame ones, dropping some. The data show about 97,000 clones, 88% seen once. This rearrangement joins TRBV7-2 to TRBJ1-1; 9 bases are shared with TRBD1. The sample consisted of peripheral blood, taken on day 0 of AZD1222 vaccination. The TCR sequence derives from an adult in good health. The CDR3 reads CASSQFTGGEIEAFF. DNA of the CDR3: TGTGCCAGCAGCCAATTCACAGGGGGCGAAATTGAAGCTTTCTTT.